The present entry profiles one T cell receptor beta chain with its context. Only in-frame clones appear in the TCRdb table, and some are missing; sequencing was by immunoSEQ multiplex PCR. This table has about 330,000 clones, around 85% appearing once. These data are taken from a study of blood T cell repertoires in COVID-19. Trimming took off 3 bases at V and 0 bases at J, with 8 bases between the two ends. The V gene's germline CDR1 is DFQATT and CDR2 SNEGSKA (reference sequence). This CDR3 region has 13 residues. The source of this sequence is a human donor in a cohort sampled during active COVID-19. The sequenced sample was peripheral blood. The chain uses TRBV20-1 and TRBJ1-1; D is unclear. The CDR3 protein is CSASETMNTEAFF. In nucleotides, the CDR3 is TGCAGTGCTAGTGAGACTATGAACACTGAAGCTTTCTTT.